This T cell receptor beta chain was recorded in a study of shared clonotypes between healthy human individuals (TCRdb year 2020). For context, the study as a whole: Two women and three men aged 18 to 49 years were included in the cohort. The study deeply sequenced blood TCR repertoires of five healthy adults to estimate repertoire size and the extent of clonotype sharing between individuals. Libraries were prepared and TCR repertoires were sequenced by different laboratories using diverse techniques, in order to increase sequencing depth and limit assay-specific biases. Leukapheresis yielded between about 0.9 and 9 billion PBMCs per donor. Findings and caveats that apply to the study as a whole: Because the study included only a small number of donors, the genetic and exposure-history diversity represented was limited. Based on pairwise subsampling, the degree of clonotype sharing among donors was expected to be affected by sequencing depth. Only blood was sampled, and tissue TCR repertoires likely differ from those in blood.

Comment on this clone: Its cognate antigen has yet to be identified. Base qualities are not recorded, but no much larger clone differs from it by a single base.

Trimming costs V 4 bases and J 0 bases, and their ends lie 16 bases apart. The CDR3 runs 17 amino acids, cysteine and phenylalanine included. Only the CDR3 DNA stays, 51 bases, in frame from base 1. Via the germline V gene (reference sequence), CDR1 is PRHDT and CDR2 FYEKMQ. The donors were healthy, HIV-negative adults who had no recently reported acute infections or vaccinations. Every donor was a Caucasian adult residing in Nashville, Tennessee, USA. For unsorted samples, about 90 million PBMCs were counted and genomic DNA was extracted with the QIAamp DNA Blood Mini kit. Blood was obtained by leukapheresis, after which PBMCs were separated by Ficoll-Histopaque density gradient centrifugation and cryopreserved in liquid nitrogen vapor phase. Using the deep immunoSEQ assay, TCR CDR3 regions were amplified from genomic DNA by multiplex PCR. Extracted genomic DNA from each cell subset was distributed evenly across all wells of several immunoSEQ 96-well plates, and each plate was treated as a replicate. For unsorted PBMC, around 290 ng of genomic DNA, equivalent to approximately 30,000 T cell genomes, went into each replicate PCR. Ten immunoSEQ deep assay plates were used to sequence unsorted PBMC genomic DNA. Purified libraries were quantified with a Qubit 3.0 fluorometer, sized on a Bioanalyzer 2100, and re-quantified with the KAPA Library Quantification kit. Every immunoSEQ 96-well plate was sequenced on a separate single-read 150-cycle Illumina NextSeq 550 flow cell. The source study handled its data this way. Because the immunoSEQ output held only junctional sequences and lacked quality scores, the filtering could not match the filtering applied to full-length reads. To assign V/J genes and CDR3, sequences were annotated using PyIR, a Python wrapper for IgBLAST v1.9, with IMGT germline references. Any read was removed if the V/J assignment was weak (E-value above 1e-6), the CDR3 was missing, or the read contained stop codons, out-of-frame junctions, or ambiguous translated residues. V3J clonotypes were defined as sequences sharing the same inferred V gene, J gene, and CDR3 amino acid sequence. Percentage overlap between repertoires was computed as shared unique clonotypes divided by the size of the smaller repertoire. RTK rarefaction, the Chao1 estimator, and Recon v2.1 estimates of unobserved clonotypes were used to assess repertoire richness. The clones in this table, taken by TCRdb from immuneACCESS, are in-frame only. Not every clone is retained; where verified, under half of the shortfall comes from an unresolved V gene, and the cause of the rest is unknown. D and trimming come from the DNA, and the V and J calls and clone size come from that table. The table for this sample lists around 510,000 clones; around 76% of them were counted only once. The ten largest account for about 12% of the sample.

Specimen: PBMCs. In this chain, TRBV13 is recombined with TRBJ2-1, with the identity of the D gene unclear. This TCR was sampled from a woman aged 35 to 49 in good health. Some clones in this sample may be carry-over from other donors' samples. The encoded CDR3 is CASSSQKTWSSYNEQFF. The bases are TGTGCCAGCAGCTCCCAAAAAACTTGGAGCTCCTACAATGAGCAGTTCTTC. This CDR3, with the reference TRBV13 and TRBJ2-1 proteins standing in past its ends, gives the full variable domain AAGVIQSPRHLIKEKRETATLKCYPIPRHDTVYWYQQGPGQDPQFLISFYEKMQSDKGSIPDRFSAQQFSDYHSELNMSSLELGDSALYFCASSSQKTWSSYNEQFFGPGTRLTVL.